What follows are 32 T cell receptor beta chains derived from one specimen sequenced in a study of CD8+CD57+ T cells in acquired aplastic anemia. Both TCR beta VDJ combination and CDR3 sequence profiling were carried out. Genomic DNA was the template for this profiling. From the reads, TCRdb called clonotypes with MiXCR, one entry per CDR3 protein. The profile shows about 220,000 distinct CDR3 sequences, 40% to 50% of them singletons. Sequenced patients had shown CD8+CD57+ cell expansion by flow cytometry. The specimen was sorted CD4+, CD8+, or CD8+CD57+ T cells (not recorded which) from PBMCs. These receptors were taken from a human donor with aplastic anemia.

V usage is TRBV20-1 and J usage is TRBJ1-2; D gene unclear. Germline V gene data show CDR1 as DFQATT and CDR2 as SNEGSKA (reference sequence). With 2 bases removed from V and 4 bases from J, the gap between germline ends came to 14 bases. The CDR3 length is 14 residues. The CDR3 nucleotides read TGCAGTGCTAGACTAGAAGACCTCACCTATGGCTACACCTTC. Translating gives CSARLEDLTYGYTF.

CDR3 sequence: CASSISGPRGPEQYF. CDR3 coding DNA: TGTGCCAGTAGTATCTCGGGCCCCAGGGGGCCCGAGCAGTACTTC. This chain links TRBV11-2 with TRBJ2-7; 8 bases match TRBD1. Germline assignment: CDR1 SGHAT and CDR2 FQNNGV. CDR3 size: 15 residues. After removal of 9 bases from V and 6 bases from J, the junction contained 16 bases not matched to a gene.

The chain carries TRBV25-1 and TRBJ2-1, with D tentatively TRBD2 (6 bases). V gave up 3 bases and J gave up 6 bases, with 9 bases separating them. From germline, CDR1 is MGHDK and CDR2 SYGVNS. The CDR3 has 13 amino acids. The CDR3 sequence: CASSEEGGNEQFF. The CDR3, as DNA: TGTGCCAGCAGTGAGGAGGGCGGCAATGAGCAGTTCTTC. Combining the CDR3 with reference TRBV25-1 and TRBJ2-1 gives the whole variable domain EADIYQTPRYLVIGTGKKITLECSQTMGHDKMYWYQQDPGMELHLIHYSYGVNSTEKGDLSSESTVSRIRTEHFPLTLESARPSHTSQYLCASSEEGGNEQFFGPGTRLTVL.

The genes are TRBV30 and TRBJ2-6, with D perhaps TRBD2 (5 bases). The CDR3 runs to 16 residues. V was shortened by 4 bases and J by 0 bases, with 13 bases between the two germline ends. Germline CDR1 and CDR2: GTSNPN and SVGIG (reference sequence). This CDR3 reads CAWTGISISGANVLTF. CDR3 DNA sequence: TGTGCCTGGACCGGGATAAGCATCTCTGGGGCCAACGTCCTGACTTTC.

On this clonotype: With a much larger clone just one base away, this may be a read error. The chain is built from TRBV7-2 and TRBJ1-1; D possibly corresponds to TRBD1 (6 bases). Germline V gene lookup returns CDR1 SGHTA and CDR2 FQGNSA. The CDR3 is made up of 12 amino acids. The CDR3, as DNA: TGTGCCAGCGACTTTCTCGGGGGCCTAGCTTCCTTT. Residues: CASDFLGGLASF.

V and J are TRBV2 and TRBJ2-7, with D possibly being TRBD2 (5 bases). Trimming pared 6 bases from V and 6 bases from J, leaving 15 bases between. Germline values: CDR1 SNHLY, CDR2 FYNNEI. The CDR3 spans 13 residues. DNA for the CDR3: TGTGCCAGCAGGCGACTGACGGCGGGCGAGCAGTACTTC. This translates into CASRRLTAGEQYF. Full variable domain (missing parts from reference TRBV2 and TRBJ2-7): EPEVTQTPSHQVTQMGQEVILRCVPISNHLYFYWYRQILGQKVEFLVSFYNNEISEKSEIFDDQFSVERPDGSNFTLKIRSTKLEDSAMYFCASRRLTAGEQYFGPGTRLTVT.

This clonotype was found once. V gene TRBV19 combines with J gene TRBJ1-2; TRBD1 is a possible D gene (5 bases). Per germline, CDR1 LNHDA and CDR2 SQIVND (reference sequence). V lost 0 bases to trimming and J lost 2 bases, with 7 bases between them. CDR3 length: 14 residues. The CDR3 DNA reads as TGTGCCAGTAGTATAGATTGGACAAACTATGGCTACACCTTC. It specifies CASSIDWTNYGYTF.

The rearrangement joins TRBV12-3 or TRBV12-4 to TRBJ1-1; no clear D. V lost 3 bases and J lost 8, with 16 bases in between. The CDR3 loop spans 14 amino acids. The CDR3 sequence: CASSFLDGRGEAFF. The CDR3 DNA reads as TGTGCCAGCAGTTTTCTGGATGGTCGGGGAGAAGCTTTCTTT.

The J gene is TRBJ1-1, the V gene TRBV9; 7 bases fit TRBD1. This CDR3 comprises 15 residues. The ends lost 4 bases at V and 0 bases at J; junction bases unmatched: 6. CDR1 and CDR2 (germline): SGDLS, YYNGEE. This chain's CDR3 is CASSPQGGMNTEAFF. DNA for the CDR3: TGTGCCAGCAGCCCCCAGGGGGGCATGAACACTGAAGCTTTCTTT.

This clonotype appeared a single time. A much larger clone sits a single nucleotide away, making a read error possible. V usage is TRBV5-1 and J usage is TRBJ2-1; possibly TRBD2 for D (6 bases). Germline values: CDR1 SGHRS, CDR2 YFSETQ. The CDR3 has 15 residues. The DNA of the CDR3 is TGTGCCAGCAGCTCCCACCCGGGACGGGGGAATGAGCAGTTCTTC. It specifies CASSSHPGRGNEQFF. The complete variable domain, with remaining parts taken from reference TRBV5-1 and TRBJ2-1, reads KAGVTQTPRYLIKTRGQQVTLSCSPISGHRSVSWYQQTPGQGLQFLFEYFSETQRNKGNFPGRFSGRQFSNSRSEMNVSTLELGDSALYLCASSSHPGRGNEQFFGPGTRLTVL.

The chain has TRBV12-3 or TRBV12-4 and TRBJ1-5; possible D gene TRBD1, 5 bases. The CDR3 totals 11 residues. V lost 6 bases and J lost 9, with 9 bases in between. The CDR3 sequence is CASSLGPPQHF. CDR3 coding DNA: TGTGCCAGCAGCCTGGGACCGCCCCAGCATTTT.

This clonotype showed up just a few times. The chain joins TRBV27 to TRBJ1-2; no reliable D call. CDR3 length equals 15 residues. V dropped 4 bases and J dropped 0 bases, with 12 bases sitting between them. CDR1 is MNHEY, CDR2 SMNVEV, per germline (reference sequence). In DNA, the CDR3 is TGTGCCAGCAGTTCCCACAATTACCCTAACTATGGCTACACCTTC. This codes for CASSSHNYPNYGYTF.

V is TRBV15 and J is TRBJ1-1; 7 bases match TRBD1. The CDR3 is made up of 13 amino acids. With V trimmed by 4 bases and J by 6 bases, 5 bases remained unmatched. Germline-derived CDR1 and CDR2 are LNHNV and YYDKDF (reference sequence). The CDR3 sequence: CATSIGTDSEAFF. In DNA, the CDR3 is TGTGCCACCAGCATCGGGACAGACTCTGAAGCTTTCTTT.

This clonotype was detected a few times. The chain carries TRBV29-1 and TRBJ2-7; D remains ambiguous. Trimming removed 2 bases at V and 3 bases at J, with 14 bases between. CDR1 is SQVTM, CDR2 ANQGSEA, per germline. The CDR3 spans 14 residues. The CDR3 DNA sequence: TGCAGCGTTGAACTTTCGGAGCTCAACTACGAGCAGTACTTC. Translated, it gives CSVELSELNYEQYF.

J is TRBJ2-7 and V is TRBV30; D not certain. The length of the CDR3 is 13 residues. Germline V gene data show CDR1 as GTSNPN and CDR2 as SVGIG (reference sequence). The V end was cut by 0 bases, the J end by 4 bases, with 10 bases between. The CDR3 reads CAWSVGLGYEQYF. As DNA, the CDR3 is TGTGCCTGGAGTGTGGGGTTAGGATACGAGCAGTACTTC.

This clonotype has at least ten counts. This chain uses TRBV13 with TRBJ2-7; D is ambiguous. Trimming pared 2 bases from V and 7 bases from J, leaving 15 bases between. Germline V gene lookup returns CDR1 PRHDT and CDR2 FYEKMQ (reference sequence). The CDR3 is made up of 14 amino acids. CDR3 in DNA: TGTGCCAGCAGCTTAAAGCCCACAGTTTGGGAGCAGTACTTC. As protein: CASSLKPTVWEQYF. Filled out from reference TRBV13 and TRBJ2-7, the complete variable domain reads AAGVIQSPRHLIKEKRETATLKCYPIPRHDTVYWYQQGPGQDPQFLISFYEKMQSDKGSIPDRFSAQQFSDYHSELNMSSLELGDSALYFCASSLKPTVWEQYFGPGTRLTVT.

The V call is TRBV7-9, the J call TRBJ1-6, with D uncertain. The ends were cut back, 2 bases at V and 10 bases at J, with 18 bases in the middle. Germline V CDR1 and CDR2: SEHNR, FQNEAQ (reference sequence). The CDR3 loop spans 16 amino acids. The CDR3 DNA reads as TGTGCCAGCAGCTTATGGCCGGGTCGGACTAGATCACCCCTCCACTTT. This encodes CASSLWPGRTRSPLHF.

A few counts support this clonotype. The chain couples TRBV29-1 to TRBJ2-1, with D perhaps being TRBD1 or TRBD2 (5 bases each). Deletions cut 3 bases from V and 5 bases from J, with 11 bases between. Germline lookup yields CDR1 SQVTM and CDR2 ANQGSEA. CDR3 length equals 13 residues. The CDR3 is CSVEGTVNNEQFF. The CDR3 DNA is TGCAGCGTTGAGGGGACCGTAAACAATGAGCAGTTCTTC.

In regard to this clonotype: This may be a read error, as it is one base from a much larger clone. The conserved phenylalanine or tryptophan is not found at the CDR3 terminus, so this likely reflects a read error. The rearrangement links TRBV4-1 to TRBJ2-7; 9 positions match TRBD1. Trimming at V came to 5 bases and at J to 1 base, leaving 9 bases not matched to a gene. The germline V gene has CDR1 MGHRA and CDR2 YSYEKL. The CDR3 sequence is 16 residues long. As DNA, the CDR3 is TGCGCCAGCAGCTTCTCCTCGGGACAGGGTTCCTACGAGCAGTACCTC. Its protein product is CASSFSSGQGSYEQYL.

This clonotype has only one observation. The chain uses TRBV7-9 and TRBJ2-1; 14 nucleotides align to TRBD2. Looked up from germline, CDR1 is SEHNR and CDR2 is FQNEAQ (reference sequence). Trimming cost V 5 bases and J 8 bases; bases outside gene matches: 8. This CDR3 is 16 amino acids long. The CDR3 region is CASSVGLAGEGHEQFF. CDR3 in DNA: TGTGCCAGCAGCGTGGGACTAGCGGGAGAAGGCCATGAGCAGTTCTTC. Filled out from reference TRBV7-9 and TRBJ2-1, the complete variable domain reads DTGVSQNPRHKITKRGQNVTFRCDPISEHNRLYWYRQTLGQGPEFLTYFQNEAQLEKSRLLSDRFSAERPKGSFSTLEIQRTEQGDSAMYLCASSVGLAGEGHEQFFGPGTRLTVL.

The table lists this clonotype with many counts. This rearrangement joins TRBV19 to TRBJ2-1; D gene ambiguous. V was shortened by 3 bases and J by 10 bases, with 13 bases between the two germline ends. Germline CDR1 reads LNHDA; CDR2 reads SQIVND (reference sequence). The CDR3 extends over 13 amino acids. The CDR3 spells CASSISLEREQFF. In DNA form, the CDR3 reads TGTGCCAGTAGTATCTCGCTTGAGAGAGAGCAGTTCTTC.

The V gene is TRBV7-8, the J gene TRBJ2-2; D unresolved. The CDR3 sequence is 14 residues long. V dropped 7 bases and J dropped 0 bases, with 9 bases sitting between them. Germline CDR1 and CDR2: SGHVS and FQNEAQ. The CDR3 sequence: CASIMTPNTGELFF. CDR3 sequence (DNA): TGTGCCAGCATTATGACTCCGAACACCGGGGAGCTGTTTTTT.

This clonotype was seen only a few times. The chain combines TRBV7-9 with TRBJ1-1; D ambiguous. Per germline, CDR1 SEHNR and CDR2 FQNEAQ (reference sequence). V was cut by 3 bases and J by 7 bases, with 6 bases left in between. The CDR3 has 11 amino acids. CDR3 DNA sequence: TGTGCCAGCAGCTTCGGGGATGAAGCTTTCTTT. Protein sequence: CASSFGDEAFF.

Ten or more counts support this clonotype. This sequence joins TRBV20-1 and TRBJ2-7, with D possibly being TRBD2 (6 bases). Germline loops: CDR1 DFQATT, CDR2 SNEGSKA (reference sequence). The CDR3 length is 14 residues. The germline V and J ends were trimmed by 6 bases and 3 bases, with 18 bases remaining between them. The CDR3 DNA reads TGCAGTGCCCGCCTAAGGGAGGCCTACTACGAGCAGTACTTC. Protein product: CSARLREAYYEQYF.

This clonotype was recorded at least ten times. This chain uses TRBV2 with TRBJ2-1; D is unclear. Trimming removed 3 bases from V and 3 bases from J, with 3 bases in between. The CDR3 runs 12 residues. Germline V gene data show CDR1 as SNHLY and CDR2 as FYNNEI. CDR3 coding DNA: TGTGCCAGCAGTGACCGCTACAATGAGCAGTTCTTC. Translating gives CASSDRYNEQFF.

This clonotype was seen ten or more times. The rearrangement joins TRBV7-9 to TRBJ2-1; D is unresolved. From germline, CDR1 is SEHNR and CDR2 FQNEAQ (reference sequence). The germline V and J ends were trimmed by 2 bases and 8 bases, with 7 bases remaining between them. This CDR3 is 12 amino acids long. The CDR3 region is CASSLYLHEQFF. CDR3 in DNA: TGTGCCAGCAGCTTATATCTTCATGAGCAGTTCTTC.

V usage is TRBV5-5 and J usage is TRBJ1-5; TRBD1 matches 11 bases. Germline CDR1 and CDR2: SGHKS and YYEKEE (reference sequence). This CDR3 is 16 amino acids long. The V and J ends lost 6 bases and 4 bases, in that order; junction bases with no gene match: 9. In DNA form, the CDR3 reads TGTGCCAGCATCCCGGGGACAGGGGGATTAAATCAGCCCCAGCATTTT. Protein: CASIPGTGGLNQPQHF.

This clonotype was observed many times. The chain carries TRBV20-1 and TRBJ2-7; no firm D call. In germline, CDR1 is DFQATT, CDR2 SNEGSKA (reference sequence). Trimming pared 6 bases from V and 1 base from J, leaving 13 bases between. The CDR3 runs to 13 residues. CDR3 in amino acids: CSAPPADSYEQYF. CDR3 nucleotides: TGCAGTGCCCCCCCCGCGGATTCCTACGAGCAGTACTTC.

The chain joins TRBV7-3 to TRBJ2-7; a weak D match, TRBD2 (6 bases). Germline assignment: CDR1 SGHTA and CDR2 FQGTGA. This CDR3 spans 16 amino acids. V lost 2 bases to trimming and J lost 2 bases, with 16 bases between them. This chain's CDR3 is CASSLCGDGSTYEQYF. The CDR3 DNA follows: TGTGCCAGCAGCTTATGCGGGGACGGGTCCACCTACGAGCAGTACTTC.

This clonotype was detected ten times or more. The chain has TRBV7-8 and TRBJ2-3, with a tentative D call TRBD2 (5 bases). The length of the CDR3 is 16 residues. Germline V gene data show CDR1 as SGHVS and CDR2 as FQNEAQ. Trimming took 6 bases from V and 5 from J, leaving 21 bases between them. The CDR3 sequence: CASSFGELGFKDTQYF. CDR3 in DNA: TGTGCCAGCAGTTTCGGGGAGTTGGGGTTTAAAGATACGCAGTATTTT.

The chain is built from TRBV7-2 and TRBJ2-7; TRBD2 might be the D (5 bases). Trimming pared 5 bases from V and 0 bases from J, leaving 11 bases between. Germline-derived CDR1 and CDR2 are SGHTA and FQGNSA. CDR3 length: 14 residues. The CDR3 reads CASSIGLLSYEQYF. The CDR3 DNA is TGTGCCAGCAGCATCGGACTCCTCTCCTACGAGCAGTACTTC.

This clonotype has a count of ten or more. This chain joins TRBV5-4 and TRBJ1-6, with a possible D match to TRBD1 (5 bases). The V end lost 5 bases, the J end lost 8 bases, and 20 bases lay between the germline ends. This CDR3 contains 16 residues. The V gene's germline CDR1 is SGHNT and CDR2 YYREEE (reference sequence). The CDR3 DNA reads TGTGCCAGCAGACTGGGCGGACCTCCCAGGGATTCACCCCTCCACTTT. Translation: CASRLGGPPRDSPLHF. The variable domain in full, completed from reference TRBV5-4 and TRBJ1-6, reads ETGVTQSPTHLIKTRGQQVTLRCSSQSGHNTVSWYQQALGQGPQFIFQYYREEENGRGNFPPRFSGLQFPNYSSELNVNALELDDSALYLCASRLGGPPRDSPLHFGNGTRLTVT.